The clone carrying this T cell receptor beta chain was seen only once. The data were taken from a study of cytomegalovirus exposure and HLA in healthy donors. About the research overall: The same platform used for the roughly 650 first-cohort repertoires was also used for the 120 or so validation repertoires, as a later analysis reported.

Only in-frame clones appear in the TCRdb table, and some are missing; sequencing was by immunoSEQ multiplex PCR. The sample consists of 120,000 to 150,000 clones, almost 85% of them appearing once. Germline values: CDR1 SGHRS, CDR2 YFSETQ. V was clipped by 0 bases and J by 6 bases; unmatched bases: 4. There are 15 residues in the CDR3. Separate from the approximately 700-subject first cohort was the roughly 130-subject validation cohort, to which the donors belonged. This TCR was sampled from a woman aged 25 to 39 in good health and CMV-seronegative. The material sequenced was PBMCs. The chain combines TRBV5-1 with TRBJ2-2; TRBD1 aligns across 8 bases. In nucleotides, the CDR3 is TGCGCCAGCAGCTTGGCTCAGGGGGCGTCCGGGGAGCTGTTTTTT. It codes for CASSLAQGASGELFF.